The clone carrying this T cell receptor (beta chain) was observed once. The target antigen is unknown. The sample is drawn from a study of T cells after posttransplantation cyclophosphamide. Whole-study results and caveats: Skin or GI-infiltrating T cells shared few TRB sequences with blood. Donor CD8+ memory clones often dominated recipient blood repertoires at later times.

A marrow graft followed busulfan-fludarabine conditioning, with cyclophosphamide on days +3 and +4. The assay was immunoSEQ multiplex PCR, and TCRdb's table has in-frame clones only and misses some. The sample has around 17,000 clones, 85% to 95% seen once. Sequencing used CD4+ T cells sorted from blood, obtained after allogeneic stem cell transplant with posttransplant cyclophosphamide. The TCR was taken from a male patient aged 60-69 years who received an allogeneic stem cell transplant from a related donor and was CMV-positive. Some T cells could come from the graft donor.

CDR3 amino acids: CASNDLSRETTGYTF. The CDR3 DNA sequence: TGTGCCAGCAACGACCTCTCCCGGGAAACAACAGGCTACACCTTC. The rearrangement joins TRBV6-5 to TRBJ1-2, with D unclear. Germline lookup yields CDR1 MNHEY and CDR2 SVGAGI. This CDR3 region has 15 residues. Deletions cut 7 bases from V and 8 bases from J, with 23 bases between.